The next 28 T cell receptor beta chains were all read from a single sample in a study of blood T cell repertoires in COVID-19. Sequencing used immunoSEQ multiplex PCR; TCRdb keeps in-frame clones, though not all of them. The sample lists 150,000 or so clones, less than 85% occurring once. The material sequenced was PBMCs or T cells enriched from blood (not recorded which). The receptor set was obtained from a man aged 50 to 59 who had recovered from COVID-19.

This rearrangement joins TRBV7-2 to TRBJ2-5, with a tentative D call TRBD2 (5 bases). Germline CDR1 is SGHTA and CDR2 is FQGNSA. Trimming removed 5 bases at V and 3 bases at J, with 13 bases between. The CDR3 totals 14 residues. Written as DNA, the CDR3 is TGTGCCAGCAGCCCCATACGGGGTAAAGAGACCCAGTACTTC. Translating gives CASSPIRGKETQYF.

This chain uses TRBV4-3 with TRBJ1-6; 7 bases map to TRBD1. Germline V gene data show CDR1 as LGHNA and CDR2 as YSLEER. The CDR3 length is 16 residues. Germline trimming cut 1 base from V and 8 bases from J; bases unmatched to any gene: 8. The CDR3 DNA sequence: TGCGCCAGCAGCCAAGCGTGGCCAGGGGGGCATTCACCCCTCCACTTT. The encoded protein is CASSQAWPGGHSPLHF.

This chain uses TRBV25-1 with TRBJ1-1, with 7 positions matching TRBD1. V shed 2 bases and J 6 bases; nucleotides not matched to a gene: 6. The V gene's germline CDR1 is MGHDK and CDR2 SYGVNS. There are 14 residues in the CDR3. CDR3 nucleotides: TGTGCCAGCAGTGAAGGACGCAGGGGGGCTGAAGCTTTCTTT. Protein product: CASSEGRRGAEAFF.

The V call is TRBV2, the J call TRBJ1-1, with 7 bases matching TRBD1. The length of the CDR3 is 13 residues. The germline CDR1 and CDR2 sequences are SNHLY and FYNNEI. V was clipped by 8 bases and J by 3 bases; unmatched bases: 6. Here the CDR3 DNA reads TGTGCCAGCGGAGGGGGCTCGGACACTGAAGCTTTCTTT. The encoded protein is CASGGGSDTEAFF.

The chain is built from TRBV6-2 or TRBV6-3 and TRBJ2-7; tentatively, D is TRBD1 (6 bases). Germline V gene sequence: CDR1 MNHEY, CDR2 SVGEGT. V lost 6 bases to trimming and J lost 7 bases, with 19 bases between them. The length of the CDR3 is 14 residues. CDR3 protein: CASSRRHRVLEQYF. CDR3 bases: TGTGCCAGCAGCCGCAGGCACAGGGTCCTGGAGCAGTACTTC.

CDR3 loop: CASSFQGNTEAFF. In DNA, the CDR3 is TGTGCCAGCAGCTTCCAGGGGAACACTGAAGCTTTCTTT. The gene calls are TRBV5-4 and TRBJ1-1, with TRBD1 as a possible D gene (5 bases). This CDR3 comprises 13 residues. V gave up 2 bases and J gave up 1 base, with 6 bases separating them. CDR1 SGHNT and CDR2 YYREEE come from the germline V gene (reference sequence).

This clone was detected only a few times. The chain carries TRBV28 and TRBJ1-2; possible D gene TRBD1, 5 bases. V gave up 5 bases and J gave up 2 bases, with 12 bases separating them. The CDR3 contains 14 residues. The germline gives CDR1 MDHEN, CDR2 SYDVKM. The CDR3 protein is CASSPADSNYGYTF. In DNA, the CDR3 is TGTGCCAGCAGTCCAGCCGACAGCAACTATGGCTACACCTTC.

This chain uses TRBV3-1 (or the pseudogene TRBV3-2) with TRBJ1-4; 7 bases fit TRBD1. The CDR3 has 15 residues. Germline trimming cut 4 bases from V and 8 bases from J; bases unmatched to any gene: 10. Germline-derived CDR1 and CDR2 are LGHDT and YNNKEL (reference sequence). The CDR3 loop reads CASSRRPQGGEKLFF. CDR3 nucleotides: TGTGCCAGCAGCCGGCGCCCCCAGGGGGGAGAAAAACTGTTTTTT.

The J gene is TRBJ1-3, the V gene TRBV6-5; a possible D gene is TRBD1 (5 bases). In germline, CDR1 is MNHEY, CDR2 SVGAGI. The CDR3 consists of 16 residues. Trimming cost V 3 bases and J 0 bases, with 12 bases left between them. CDR3 DNA: TGTGCCAGCAGTTATGGGGCCTCTCTCTCTGGAAACACCATATATTTT. Amino acids: CASSYGASLSGNTIYF.

This clone has only one observation. The chain uses TRBV6-5 and TRBJ2-1; the match to TRBD2 covers 9 bases. The CDR3 has 13 residues. The junction had 5 bases not matched to a gene; V was cut back by 9 bases and J by 5 bases. The germline V gene encodes CDR1 MNHEY and CDR2 SVGAGI. Here the CDR3 DNA reads TGTGCCAGTCGGGCTAGCGGGGACAATGAGCAGTTCTTC. The encoded protein is CASRASGDNEQFF.

This chain connects TRBV4-3 to TRBJ2-1; TRBD2 matches at 14 bases. The CDR3 is 16 residues long. The germline gives CDR1 LGHNA, CDR2 YSLEER. J gave up 9 bases and V 0 bases, and 4 bases lay outside the gene matches. The CDR3, as DNA: TGCGCCAGCAGCCAAGATTGGACTAGCGGGGGGTCTGAGCAGTTCTTC. It codes for CASSQDWTSGGSEQFF.

The chain joins TRBV11-2 to TRBJ2-3; 16 bases align to TRBD2. Unmatched junction bases numbered 11, after V lost 8 bases and J lost 9 bases. The CDR3 is 16 amino acids. CDR1 SGHAT and CDR2 FQNNGV come from the germline V gene. CDR3 DNA sequence: TGTGCCAGCCACCCGGGACTAGCGGGGGGGGGTACAACGCAGTATTTT. It yields the protein CASHPGLAGGGTTQYF.

The chain links TRBV3-1 (or the pseudogene TRBV3-2) to TRBJ1-1, with D possibly being TRBD1 (5 bases). CDR1 and CDR2 from the germline V gene are LGHDT and YNNKEL (reference sequence). V dropped 1 base and J dropped 0 bases, with 15 bases sitting between them. This CDR3 contains 17 residues. The chain's CDR3 is CASSQALAGPMNTEAFF. The CDR3 nucleotides are TGTGCCAGCAGCCAAGCGTTAGCGGGACCGATGAACACTGAAGCTTTCTTT.

In this sample, this clone turned up once. V and J are TRBV5-8 and TRBJ1-2; D not resolved. The CDR3 consists of 12 residues. Per germline, CDR1 SGHTS and CDR2 YDEGEE. Trimming removed 4 bases from V and 7 bases from J, with 11 bases in between. This chain's CDR3 is CASSPAGSGYTF. For the CDR3, the DNA is TGTGCCAGCAGCCCCGCAGGAAGTGGCTACACCTTC. The entire variable domain, with the rest obtained from reference TRBV5-8 and TRBJ1-2, is as follows: EAGVTQSPTHLIKTRGQQATLRCSPISGHTSVYWYQQALGLGLQFLLWYDEGEERNRGNFPPRFSGRQFPNYSSELNVNALELEDSALYLCASSPAGSGYTFGSGTRLTVV.

The chain joins TRBV10-3 to TRBJ1-4, with D unresolved. The V and J ends lost 8 bases and 4 bases respectively, with 17 bases between them. CDR3 length: 15 residues. Looked up from germline, CDR1 is ENHRY and CDR2 is SYGVKD. The CDR3 loop is CAIGSLDGDNEKLFF. CDR3 DNA sequence: TGTGCCATCGGATCACTGGACGGGGATAATGAAAAACTGTTTTTT.

The chain couples TRBV7-8 to TRBJ2-3; the match to TRBD2 covers 13 bases. J lost 2 bases, V lost 4 bases, and 6 bases had no gene match. The CDR3 length is 17 residues. Germline V gene data show CDR1 as SGHVS and CDR2 as FQNEAQ. CDR3 loop: CASSSGTSGDPTDTQYF. The CDR3 nucleotides are TGTGCCAGCAGCTCGGGGACTAGCGGGGACCCCACAGATACGCAGTATTTT.

J is TRBJ1-5 and V is TRBV30, with D hard to call. V shed 4 bases and J shed 0 bases, with 7 bases lying between them. The CDR3 is 13 amino acids. Germline CDR1 reads GTSNPN; CDR2 reads SVGIG (reference sequence). Here the CDR3 reads CAWNRNSNQPQHF. The CDR3 nucleotides are TGTGCCTGGAACAGAAATAGCAATCAGCCCCAGCATTTT.

The chain uses TRBV6-5 and TRBJ2-1, with TRBD1 matching 11 bases. With 6 bases clipped from V and 4 bases from J, the junction kept 5 bases outside the gene matches. Germline V gene lookup returns CDR1 MNHEY and CDR2 SVGAGI. The CDR3 runs to 15 residues. CDR3 protein: CASRSGTGGYNEQFF. The CDR3 DNA follows: TGTGCCAGCAGGTCCGGGACAGGGGGTTACAATGAGCAGTTCTTC.

This chain joins TRBV28 and TRBJ2-3, with D maybe TRBD2 (6 bases). V lost 5 bases to trimming and J lost 9 bases, with 15 bases between them. CDR3 length: 13 amino acids. Germline V gene data show CDR1 as MDHEN and CDR2 as SYDVKM. CDR3: CASSLANRGTQYF. CDR3 coding DNA: TGTGCCAGCAGTCTGGCCAACCGGGGGACGCAGTATTTT.

The rearrangement links TRBV24-1 to TRBJ2-7; D uncertain. This CDR3 contains 13 residues. Germline V lookup: CDR1 KGHDR, CDR2 SFDVKD. Trimming removed 4 bases at V and 0 bases at J, with 6 bases between. CDR3 in amino acids: CATSDGSSYEQYF. The DNA of the CDR3 is TGTGCCACCAGTGACGGTAGCTCCTACGAGCAGTACTTC.

The chain joins TRBV29-1 to TRBJ1-1; D is undetermined. Per germline, CDR1 SQVTM and CDR2 ANQGSEA. The CDR3 loop spans 13 amino acids. V was pared by 3 bases and J by 2 bases, with 10 bases between. DNA of the CDR3: TGCAGCGTTGAGGGCAGACTAAACACTGAAGCTTTCTTT. Residues: CSVEGRLNTEAFF.

The chain carries TRBV10-3 and TRBJ1-2, with D maybe TRBD1 (6 bases). Trimming took 4 bases from V and 2 from J, leaving 11 bases between them. Germline V gene lookup returns CDR1 ENHRY and CDR2 SYGVKD. The CDR3 totals 14 residues. The CDR3 DNA reads TGTGCCATCAGTGCAGGACAGCTAAACTATGGCTACACCTTC. This codes for CAISAGQLNYGYTF.

The chain links TRBV9 to TRBJ2-2; no definite D call. The CDR3 is 14 residues long. The V end was cut by 4 bases, the J end by 1 base, with 8 bases between. CDR1 and CDR2 (germline): SGDLS, YYNGEE. The CDR3: CASSLQRNTGELFF. The CDR3 DNA reads TGTGCCAGCAGCTTACAGAGGAACACCGGGGAGCTGTTTTTT.

The V call is TRBV27, the J call TRBJ2-3, with D possibly matching TRBD2 (5 bases). The ends were cut back, 3 bases at V and 8 bases at J, with 12 bases in the middle. CDR1 is MNHEY, CDR2 SMNVEV, per germline (reference sequence). CDR3 length: 13 residues. CDR3 in DNA: TGTGCCAGCAGTTTCGTTGATCGGGGTACGCAGTATTTT. Translation: CASSFVDRGTQYF.

This chain connects TRBV18 to TRBJ2-1, with TRBD1 as a possible D gene (6 bases). V was shortened by 1 base and J by 6 bases, with 7 bases between the two germline ends. Germline CDR1 reads KGHSH; CDR2 reads LQKENI. The CDR3 runs to 13 residues. CDR3 region: CASSPQDSNEQFF. CDR3 bases: TGTGCCAGCTCACCACAGGACAGCAATGAGCAGTTCTTC.

The rearrangement links TRBV4-1 to TRBJ2-3; 14 bases fit TRBD2. The trim removed 1 base at V and 1 base at J, leaving 1 base unmatched. The CDR3 extends over 17 amino acids. Germline V gives CDR1 MGHRA, CDR2 YSYEKL. The CDR3: CASSQGLAGGGTDTQYF. CDR3 DNA: TGCGCCAGCAGCCAAGGACTAGCGGGGGGGGGCACAGATACGCAGTATTTT.

The chain couples TRBV2 to TRBJ1-4, with D unclear. Trimming removed 4 bases from V and 7 bases from J, with 13 bases in between. Per the germline V gene, CDR1 is SNHLY and CDR2 is FYNNEI. The length of the CDR3 is 14 residues. CDR3 sequence (DNA): TGTGCCAGCAGTGGGCGGGTGTCGGGTGAAAAACTGTTTTTT. Protein product: CASSGRVSGEKLFF.

The chain employs TRBV2 and TRBJ1-5; 8 positions match TRBD1. V gave up 4 bases and J gave up 6 bases; unmatched junction bases: 5. Germline CDR1 reads SNHLY; CDR2 reads FYNNEI. The CDR3 loop spans 14 amino acids. The CDR3 loop is CASSAGQGSQPQHF. CDR3 coding DNA: TGTGCCAGCAGTGCAGGACAGGGAAGTCAGCCCCAGCATTTT.